These 22 T cell receptor beta chains share one sample of origin, sequenced in a study of cytomegalovirus exposure and HLA in healthy donors. This PCR relied on a set of 60 Vbeta primers and 13 Jbeta primers. Assay used: immunoSEQ multiplex PCR; TCRdb lists only in-frame clones, some missing. The table shows around 200,000 clones, with 65% to 85% occurring only once. The sample was PBMCs. The receptors derive from a man aged 50 to 60 in good health and CMV-seronegative.

In regard to this clone: Compared with germline, one end of the junction differs, possibly owing to a read error. The chain is built from TRBV6-1 and TRBJ2-3; D is ambiguous. CDR1 and CDR2 (germline): MNHNS, SASEGT. CDR3 length: 13 amino acids. The CDR3: CAGSQPPADTQYF. The CDR3 DNA is TGTGCCGGCAGTCAACCCCCGGCAGATACGCAGTATTTT.

The genes are TRBV2 and TRBJ1-5; D is ambiguous. Trimming cost V 7 bases and J 4 bases, with 11 bases left between them. This CDR3 region has 13 residues. Germline assignment: CDR1 SNHLY and CDR2 FYNNEI. The CDR3 spells CASMMRGNQPQHF. For the CDR3, the DNA is TGTGCCAGCATGATGCGAGGGAATCAGCCCCAGCATTTT. Using reference TRBV2 and TRBJ1-5 for the parts outside the CDR3, the full variable domain is EPEVTQTPSHQVTQMGQEVILRCVPISNHLYFYWYRQILGQKVEFLVSFYNNEISEKSEIFDDQFSVERPDGSNFTLKIRSTKLEDSAMYFCASMMRGNQPQHFGDGTRLSIL.

The chain uses TRBV5-1 and TRBJ2-1; 7 bases line up with TRBD1. The germline V gene has CDR1 SGHRS and CDR2 YFSETQ. The CDR3 is 15 amino acids. V lost 4 bases to trimming and J lost 10 bases; unmatched junction nucleotides: 14. The CDR3 DNA sequence: TGCGCCAGCAGCCGGCCGGGACAGCACGGGCTGGAGCAGTTCTTC. Its protein is CASSRPGQHGLEQFF. The variable domain in full, completed from reference TRBV5-1 and TRBJ2-1, reads KAGVTQTPRYLIKTRGQQVTLSCSPISGHRSVSWYQQTPGQGLQFLFEYFSETQRNKGNFPGRFSGRQFSNSRSEMNVSTLELGDSALYLCASSRPGQHGLEQFFGPGTRLTVL.

This clone came up once. The chain has TRBV7-2 and TRBJ2-7, with D unresolved. The germline gives CDR1 SGHTA, CDR2 FQGNSA. V lost 2 bases, J lost 3 bases, and 5 bases lay in between. This CDR3 spans 12 amino acids. The CDR3 loop reads CASSLIGYEQYF. DNA of the CDR3: TGTGCCAGCAGCTTAATCGGCTACGAGCAGTACTTC.

This sequence joins TRBV6-5 and TRBJ2-5, with TRBD2 matching over 8 bases. Losses at the gene ends were 4 bases for V and 1 base for J; bases not matched to a gene: 5. Germline lookup yields CDR1 MNHEY and CDR2 SVGAGI. CDR3 length: 15 amino acids. Here the CDR3 reads CASSWGGGPQETQYF. Here the CDR3 DNA reads TGTGCCAGCAGTTGGGGCGGGGGGCCCCAAGAGACCCAGTACTTC.

Notes on this clone: Within the sample, other DNA sequences also encode this same CDR3. The CDR3 DNA follows: TGTGCCTGGAGTGTAGAGTCACCCCTCCACTTT. Protein sequence: CAWSVESPLHF. The chain links TRBV30 to TRBJ1-6; D unclear. The CDR3 sequence is 11 residues long. Looked up from germline, CDR1 is GTSNPN and CDR2 is SVGIG (reference sequence). Deletions cut 0 bases from V and 10 bases from J, with 4 bases between.

The chain employs TRBV4-3 and TRBJ2-1; the match to TRBD2 covers 7 bases. CDR1 and CDR2 from the germline V gene are LGHNA and YSLEER. The length of the CDR3 is 15 residues. Trimming at V came to 0 bases and at J to 1 base, leaving 0 bases not matched to a gene. The CDR3 sequence: CASSQELASYNEQFF. DNA for the CDR3: TGCGCCAGCAGCCAAGAACTAGCGTCCTACAATGAGCAGTTCTTC.

J is TRBJ2-1 and V is TRBV19, with a tentative D call TRBD2 (5 bases). The CDR3 has 15 residues. V was shortened by 3 bases and J by 2 bases, with 11 bases between the two germline ends. Germline values: CDR1 LNHDA, CDR2 SQIVND (reference sequence). The CDR3 DNA is TGTGCCAGTAGTATTGCGGACTCCACCTACAATGAGCAGTTCTTC. This sequence encodes CASSIADSTYNEQFF. The whole variable domain, filled in from reference TRBV19 and TRBJ2-1, reads DGGITQSPKYLFRKEGQNVTLSCEQNLNHDAMYWYRQDPGQGLRLIYYSQIVNDFQKGDIAEGYSVSREKKESFPLTVTSAQKNPTAFYLCASSIADSTYNEQFFGPGTRLTVL.

The chain couples TRBV7-3 to TRBJ2-7; D gene ambiguous. Per the germline V gene, CDR1 is SGHTA and CDR2 is FQGTGA. The ends were cut back, 6 bases at V and 3 bases at J, with 12 bases in the middle. The CDR3 extends over 13 amino acids. For the CDR3, the DNA is TGTGCCAGCAGTCCTGAGAATGGCTACGAGCAGTACTTC. Translation gives CASSPENGYEQYF.

The CDR3 reads CASSSPKGQGADTEAFF. CDR3 bases: TGTGCCAGCAGCTCCCCAAAGGGGCAGGGCGCGGACACTGAAGCTTTCTTT. The genes are TRBV9 and TRBJ1-1; a possible D gene is TRBD1 (5 bases). This CDR3 contains 17 residues. The V gene lost 4 bases and the J gene lost 3 bases, with 22 bases spanning the gap. The germline gives CDR1 SGDLS, CDR2 YYNGEE.

The chain uses TRBV2 and TRBJ1-3; tentatively, D is TRBD1 (6 bases). CDR1 is SNHLY and CDR2 is FYNNEI in the germline V gene. Deletions cut 6 bases from V and 0 bases from J, with 9 bases between. CDR3 length: 14 residues. The CDR3 DNA reads TGTGCCAGCAGAACAGGGTTCTCTGGAAACACCATATATTTT. Encoded protein: CASRTGFSGNTIYF.

The genes are TRBV7-8 and TRBJ2-5; 7 bases map to TRBD2. This CDR3 has 16 amino acids. The V gene end was trimmed by 1 base and the J gene end by 4 bases; junction bases not matched to a gene: 9. Germline CDR1 reads SGHVS; CDR2 reads FQNEAQ. The CDR3 protein is CASSLGSRGGVETQYF. CDR3 DNA: TGTGCCAGCAGCTTAGGTTCTCGCGGGGGTGTAGAGACCCAGTACTTC.

This rearrangement joins TRBV19 to TRBJ1-6; D perhaps matches TRBD1 (5 bases). The CDR3 is made up of 14 amino acids. V was pared by 6 bases and J by 10 bases, with 16 bases between. Germline lookup yields CDR1 LNHDA and CDR2 SQIVND (reference sequence). The CDR3: CASRTPDIWSPLHF. In DNA, the CDR3 is TGTGCCAGTAGGACCCCGGACATATGGTCACCCCTCCACTTT.

The chain combines TRBV5-6 with TRBJ1-5, with TRBD1 matching 7 bases. With 10 bases clipped from V and 0 bases from J, the junction kept 22 bases outside the gene matches. The CDR3 runs 19 residues. CDR1 is SGHDT, CDR2 YYEEEE, per germline. CDR3 DNA: TGTGCCCTTATATTCCCGGGACAGAATAGAGGGTATAGCAATCAGCCCCAGCATTTT. Translating gives CALIFPGQNRGYSNQPQHF.

V is TRBV4-2 and J is TRBJ2-3, with 9 positions matching TRBD2. The CDR3 has 17 residues. Trimming removed 2 bases from V and 5 bases from J; junction bases left unmatched: 11. Germline-derived CDR1 and CDR2 are LGHNA and YNFKEQ. Here the CDR3 reads CASSQLGRRGGRDTQYF. CDR3 nucleotide sequence: TGTGCCAGCAGCCAACTCGGACGGCGGGGGGGCCGAGATACGCAGTATTTT.

As concerns this clone: Germline and junction disagree at one end, which may indicate a read error. The V and J genes are TRBV5-1 and TRBJ1-2; D remains unclear. Germline CDR1 SGHRS, CDR2 YFSETQ. CDR3 length: 14 residues. Here the CDR3 reads CASSLNTAGLGCTF. CDR3 nucleotides: TGCGCCAGCAGCTTGAATACAGCGGGGTTAGGCTGCACCTTC.

The chain recombines TRBV9 with TRBJ1-1; no firm D call. Germline loops: CDR1 SGDLS, CDR2 YYNGEE. This CDR3 is 14 amino acids long. The V end lost 2 bases, the J end lost 6 bases, and 14 bases lay between the germline ends. The CDR3 here is CASSVSGLGPEAFF. The DNA of the CDR3 is TGTGCCAGCAGCGTCAGCGGGTTAGGGCCTGAAGCTTTCTTT.

The rearrangement links TRBV5-1 to TRBJ1-2, with D tentatively TRBD1 (5 bases). The germline CDR1 and CDR2 sequences are SGHRS and YFSETQ. Trimming removed 4 bases from V and 2 bases from J, with 15 bases in between. The CDR3 consists of 15 residues. The CDR3 is CASSPGTHLNYGYTF. The CDR3 DNA reads TGCGCCAGCAGCCCCGGGACTCACCTGAACTATGGCTACACCTTC.

The chain recombines TRBV4-1 with TRBJ1-1; D call uncertain. From germline, CDR1 is MGHRA and CDR2 YSYEKL. Trimming left V 1 base short and J 1 base short, with 7 bases between. The CDR3 extends over 14 amino acids. The CDR3 DNA follows: TGCGCCAGCAGCCAAGCGGAGGGGAACACTGAAGCTTTCTTT. Its protein product is CASSQAEGNTEAFF.

CDR3 amino acids: CASSWYGTGYNEKLFF. CDR3 DNA: TGTGCCAGCAGCTGGTACGGGACAGGGTATAATGAAAAACTGTTTTTT. This chain links TRBV5-6 with TRBJ1-4; TRBD1 matches at 9 bases. V lost 3 bases and J lost 4; bases outside the gene matches: 7. Germline CDR1 is SGHDT and CDR2 is YYEEEE. The length of the CDR3 is 16 residues.

This chain links TRBV7-2 with TRBJ2-3, with D unresolved. CDR1 is SGHTA and CDR2 is FQGNSA in the germline V gene. V shed 5 bases and J shed 4 bases, with 10 bases lying between them. This CDR3 is 13 amino acids long. The CDR3 here is CASSPELADTQYF. CDR3 coding DNA: TGTGCCAGCAGCCCGGAGTTGGCAGATACGCAGTATTTT.

The V call is TRBV7-9, the J call TRBJ1-2; 7 bases map to TRBD1. CDR1 and CDR2 (germline): SEHNR, FQNEAQ (reference sequence). This CDR3 is built from 17 residues. CDR3 residues: CSNSPKGPLTGSGGYTF. The CDR3, as DNA: TGTTCCAACTCCCCCAAAGGCCCTCTGACAGGGTCGGGTGGCTACACCTTC.